This T cell receptor (beta chain) stems from a study of T cell responses to AZD1222 COVID-19 vaccine. In the case of this clone: Its target is unknown.

Notes on the study in general: Among the donors, most were white British and more were female, and clonal diversity was possibly underestimated.

With 6 bases removed from V and 2 bases from J, the gap between germline ends came to 15 bases. This CDR3 contains 15 residues. Germline V lookup: CDR1 SNHLY, CDR2 FYNNEI. The method was immunoSEQ multiplex PCR; TCRdb's version includes in-frame clones alone and lacks a portion of them. The table shows roughly 70,000 clones, with roughly four fifths occurring only once. The V call is TRBV2, the J call TRBJ2-3, with D perhaps TRBD1 or TRBD2 (6 bases each). The TCR comes from an adult in good health. The material sequenced was peripheral blood, taken on day 0 of AZD1222 vaccination. The CDR3: CASRRRDTPTDTQYF. CDR3 DNA: TGTGCCAGCAGACGGAGGGACACCCCCACAGATACGCAGTATTTT.